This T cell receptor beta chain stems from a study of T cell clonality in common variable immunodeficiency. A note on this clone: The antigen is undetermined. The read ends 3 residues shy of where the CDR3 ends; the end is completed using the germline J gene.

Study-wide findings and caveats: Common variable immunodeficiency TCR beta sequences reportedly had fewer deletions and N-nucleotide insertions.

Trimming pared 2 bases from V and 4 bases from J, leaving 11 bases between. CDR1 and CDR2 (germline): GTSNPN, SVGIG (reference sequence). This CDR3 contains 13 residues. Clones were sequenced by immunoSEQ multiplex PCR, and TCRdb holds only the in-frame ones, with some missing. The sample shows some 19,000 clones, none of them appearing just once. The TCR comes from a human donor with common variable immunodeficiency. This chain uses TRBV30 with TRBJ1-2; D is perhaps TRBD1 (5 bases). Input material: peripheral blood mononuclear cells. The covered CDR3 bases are TGTGCCTGGAGTACGGAACAGGCCTATGGC. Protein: CAWSTEQAYG. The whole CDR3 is CAWSTEQAYGYTF. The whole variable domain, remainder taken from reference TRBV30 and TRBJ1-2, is SQTIHQWPATLVQPVGSPLSLECTVEGTSNPNLYWYRQAAGRGLQLLFYSVGIGQISSEVPQNLSASRPQDRQFILSSKKLLLSDSGFYLCAWSTEQAYGYTFGSGTRLTVV.